A single sample gave rise to the 19 T cell receptor beta chains below, sequenced in a study of T cell changes during pregnancy in multiple sclerosis. TCRdb's table, derived via immunoSEQ multiplex PCR, lists solely in-frame clones and lacks some. The data show under 35,000 clones, approximately 86% seen once. The sample consisted of CD8+ T cells from peripheral blood mononuclear cells, taken before pregnancy. Receptors were obtained from a female donor with multiple sclerosis, enrolled in a pregnancy study.

V is TRBV19 and J is TRBJ1-2, with D uncertain. The CDR3 covers 13 residues. V lost 3 bases, J lost 13 bases, and 18 bases lay in between. Germline V lookup: CDR1 LNHDA, CDR2 SQIVND (reference sequence). In nucleotides, the CDR3 is TGTGCCAGTAGTATCCCAGGATACGAGGGTTCCACCTTC. It specifies CASSIPGYEGSTF.

Details on this clone: At one boundary the junction diverges from the germline segment, which might be a read error. This chain uses TRBV7-9 with TRBJ1-5; no definite D call. The CDR3 covers 14 residues. Germline V CDR1 and CDR2: SEHNR, FQNEAQ (reference sequence). The CDR3 spells CASSSEAGSQPQHF. Here the CDR3 DNA reads TGCGCCAGCAGCTCGGAAGCGGGCAGTCAGCCCCAGCATTTT.

In its sample, this clone was seen a few times. The rearrangement links TRBV30 to TRBJ2-3; 9 positions match TRBD1. The V segment lost 0 bases and the J segment 4 bases; nucleotides outside the gene matches: 5. Germline-derived CDR1 and CDR2 are GTSNPN and SVGIG (reference sequence). This CDR3 comprises 15 residues. CDR3 in DNA: TGTGCCTGGAGTGTGGACAGGGGATGGGCAGATACGCAGTATTTT. It yields the protein CAWSVDRGWADTQYF.

The chain joins TRBV19 to TRBJ1-1; the D gene is possibly TRBD1 (6 bases). Trimming took 6 bases from V and 5 from J, leaving 13 bases between them. Germline values: CDR1 LNHDA, CDR2 SQIVND (reference sequence). The CDR3 is made up of 13 amino acids. DNA for the CDR3: TGTGCCAGTAGCCCCGGGGGGCTGACTGAAGCTTTCTTT. Encoded protein: CASSPGGLTEAFF.

This chain links TRBV16 with TRBJ2-1; 7 bases are a match to TRBD2. Germline V gene data show CDR1 as KGHSY and CDR2 as FQNENV. This CDR3 region has 15 residues. With 3 bases clipped from V and 9 bases from J, the junction kept 11 bases outside the gene matches. This CDR3 is CASSHPRASGSEQFF. CDR3 nucleotides: TGTGCCAGCAGCCACCCGAGGGCTAGCGGCAGTGAGCAGTTCTTC.

A few counts support this clone. CDR3 residues: CASSITGDITEAFF. The DNA of the CDR3 is TGTGCCAGTAGTATTACAGGGGATATCACTGAAGCTTTCTTT. The genes are TRBV19 and TRBJ1-1, with 7 nucleotides matching TRBD1. CDR3 size: 14 residues. CDR1 and CDR2 (germline): LNHDA, SQIVND (reference sequence). V trimming: 3 bases; J trimming: 4 bases; junction bases outside the gene matches: 5.

The CDR3 DNA sequence: TGTGCCAGCAATGAACCCTCAGCAGTCGGGGACACGGGGAACACAGATACGCAGTATTTT. Its translation: CASNEPSAVGDTGNTDTQYF. V and J are TRBV27 and TRBJ2-3, with D tentatively TRBD1 (6 bases). Trimming pared 7 bases from V and 2 bases from J, leaving 31 bases between. The length of the CDR3 is 20 residues. Germline V gene lookup returns CDR1 MNHEY and CDR2 SMNVEV (reference sequence).

This chain connects TRBV11-2 to TRBJ2-3; 9 bases are a match to TRBD2. This CDR3 region has 16 residues. J lost 0 bases, V lost 4 bases, and 5 bases had no gene match. Germline CDR1 SGHAT, CDR2 FQNNGV. CDR3 protein: CASSSPLAGSTDTQYF. The CDR3 coding sequence is TGTGCCAGCAGCTCACCACTAGCGGGTAGCACAGATACGCAGTATTTT.

The chain joins TRBV5-8 to TRBJ2-2; 7 bases align to TRBD1. The length of the CDR3 is 16 residues. V shed 4 bases, J shed 1 base, and the junction held 7 bases outside the gene matches. Germline V lookup: CDR1 SGHTS, CDR2 YDEGEE. CDR3 sequence reads: CASSVYRGENTGELFF. CDR3 in DNA: TGTGCCAGCAGCGTTTACAGGGGAGAGAACACCGGGGAGCTGTTTTTT.

V and J are TRBV5-1 and TRBJ2-7, with TRBD1 identical over 9 bases. V was clipped by 0 bases and J by 3 bases; unmatched bases: 1. The V gene's germline CDR1 is SGHRS and CDR2 YFSETQ. There are 14 residues in the CDR3. The CDR3 region is CASSLDRGLYEQYF. Here the CDR3 DNA reads TGCGCCAGCAGCTTGGACAGGGGGCTCTACGAGCAGTACTTC.

The chain couples TRBV6-1 to TRBJ1-5; D ambiguous. This CDR3 has 15 amino acids. CDR1 and CDR2 (germline): MNHNS, SASEGT. Trimming removed 2 bases from V and 6 bases from J, with 14 bases in between. This CDR3 is CASSEQMDSGQPQHF. The CDR3, as DNA: TGTGCCAGCAGTGAACAGATGGATTCGGGTCAGCCCCAGCATTTT.

This clone was picked up one time. The genes are TRBV4-1 and TRBJ1-1; D is unclear. This CDR3 comprises 14 residues. Trimming cost V 6 bases and J 3 bases, with 14 bases left between them. Germline V gene sequence: CDR1 MGHRA, CDR2 YSYEKL. The CDR3 loop reads CASRNLSPDTEAFF. CDR3 sequence (DNA): TGCGCCAGCAGGAACTTATCGCCGGACACTGAAGCTTTCTTT.

The V call is TRBV10-1, the J call TRBJ2-3, with D possibly TRBD2 on 6 matching bases. The germline V gene encodes CDR1 WNHNN and CDR2 SYGVQD (reference sequence). V was trimmed by 9 bases and J by 2 bases, leaving 21 bases between them. The CDR3 is made up of 16 amino acids. The CDR3 region is CARGEIWRDFTDTQYF. CDR3 in DNA: TGCGCCAGGGGAGAAATTTGGAGGGACTTCACAGATACGCAGTATTTT.

This rearrangement joins TRBV6-1 to TRBJ2-2, with TRBD2 matching 8 bases. CDR3 size: 16 residues. Per the germline V gene, CDR1 is MNHNS and CDR2 is SASEGT. J lost 6 bases, V lost 3 bases, and 9 bases had no gene match. CDR3 in amino acids: CASSDLAGGSAGELFF. The CDR3, as DNA: TGTGCCAGCAGTGATTTGGCGGGAGGATCGGCCGGGGAGCTGTTTTTT.

The CDR3 is CASSEEAGGVGQPQHF. The CDR3 nucleotides are TGTGCCAGCAGTGAGGAGGCAGGGGGCGTTGGTCAGCCCCAGCATTTT. The chain couples TRBV6-1 to TRBJ1-5; the match to TRBD1 covers 8 bases. V shed 3 bases and J 6 bases; nucleotides not matched to a gene: 10. Germline-derived CDR1 and CDR2 are MNHNS and SASEGT. The CDR3 spans 16 residues.

This chain connects TRBV23-1 to TRBJ2-7, with D perhaps TRBD1 (5 bases). TRBV23-1 is an ORF, with its function uncertain. V was clipped by 0 bases and J by 1 base, with 16 bases between them. The CDR3 is made up of 17 amino acids. CDR3 residues: CASSQSIQQGTSYEQYF. CDR3 DNA sequence: TGCGCCAGCAGTCAATCCATACAGCAGGGTACTTCCTACGAGCAGTACTTC.

The rearrangement joins TRBV12-5 to TRBJ2-1, with TRBD1 matching 8 bases. The V gene end was trimmed by 6 bases and the J gene end by 1 base; junction bases not matched to a gene: 2. CDR1 and CDR2 from the germline V gene are LGHNT and FRNRAP. The length of the CDR3 is 14 residues. CDR3 DNA sequence: TGTGCTAGTGGGGACAGGGATTCCTACAATGAGCAGTTCTTC. Amino acids: CASGDRDSYNEQFF.

The V and J genes are TRBV2 and TRBJ1-2; D is unclear. Germline CDR1 is SNHLY and CDR2 is FYNNEI. This CDR3 has 14 amino acids. Trimming pared 7 bases from V and 4 bases from J, leaving 16 bases between. CDR3 protein: CASIVEKNFYGYTF. CDR3 nucleotide sequence: TGTGCCAGCATTGTAGAGAAGAACTTCTATGGCTACACCTTC. Full variable domain (rest looked up from reference TRBV2 and TRBJ1-2): EPEVTQTPSHQVTQMGQEVILRCVPISNHLYFYWYRQILGQKVEFLVSFYNNEISEKSEIFDDQFSVERPDGSNFTLKIRSTKLEDSAMYFCASIVEKNFYGYTFGSGTRLTVV.

This chain links TRBV29-1 with TRBJ2-7, with 10 positions matching TRBD2. Looked up from germline, CDR1 is SQVTM and CDR2 is ANQGSEA. Losses at the gene ends were 6 bases for V and 3 bases for J; bases not matched to a gene: 8. This CDR3 has 14 residues. The CDR3 DNA reads TGCAGCGTAACCTTTAGCGGGAGGAACTACGAGCAGTACTTC. Amino acid sequence: CSVTFSGRNYEQYF.